A selection of T cell receptor beta chains follows, all from one sample in a study of neoadjuvant anti-PD-1 for oral cavity cancer. Some clones are missing from TCRdb's copy, which holds only in-frame ones; the method was immunoSEQ multiplex PCR. The profile shows some 22,000 clones, 27% of them singletons. Specimen: tumor tissue, collected after nivolumab (anti-PD-1) treatment. Source of these receptors: a person between 35 and 79 years old with oral cavity squamous cell carcinoma. Both conserved end residues are part of each CDR3. A D gene is named only where the DNA matches it firmly. Only part of the rows carry a size: once, few, many, or a class if the clone is expanded.

DNA | CDR3 | V | size | J | D | length
TGTGCCAGCAGCTTAGGATCGGCTAGCGGGAGTGGGACCCAGTACTTC | CASSLGSASGSGTQYF | TRBV7-2 | - | TRBJ2-5 | TRBD2 | 16
TGTGCCAGCAGCGCTTTAGCAGGGGGCGGAATGAACACTGAAGCTTTCTTT | CASSALAGGGMNTEAFF | TRBV9 | few | TRBJ1-1 | TRBD1 | 17
TGTGCCAGCAGTTTTATACTAGCGGGAGGGTCAGGGGAGCTGTTTTTT | CASSFILAGGSGELFF | TRBV27 | - | TRBJ2-2 | TRBD2 | 16
TGTGCCAGCAGTTTACCTGGACAGGGGGCTAGCTACACCTTC | CASSLPGQGASYTF | TRBV28 | few | TRBJ1-2 | TRBD1 | 14
TGTGCCAGTAAGGCCCGCCCGGACTCGTCGGGCTACACCTTC | CASKARPDSSGYTF | TRBV19 | few | TRBJ1-2 | - | 14
TGTGCCAGCAGCTTGGGGGACCGGGGCCGGGCGGGCGAGCAGTACTTC | CASSLGDRGRAGEQYF | TRBV7-9 | - | TRBJ2-7 | - | 16
TGTGCCAGCAGCCAAGAGGACAGCTACAATGAGCAGTTCTTC | CASSQEDSYNEQFF | TRBV4-2 | medium-sized | TRBJ2-1 | - | 14
TGTGCCAGCAGTTACGCCGACTCTGGGGCCAACGTCCTGACTTTC | CASSYADSGANVLTF | TRBV6-6 | - | TRBJ2-6 | - | 15
TGTGCCAGCAGCAAAGGACACAGGGGTAATTCACCCCTCCACTTT | CASSKGHRGNSPLHF | TRBV21-1 | - | TRBJ1-6 | - | 15
TGTGCCAGCAGCGTAGGGTTGGGGGTCGCGACTGAAGCTTTCTTT | CASSVGLGVATEAFF | TRBV9 | few | TRBJ1-1 | - | 15
TGTGCCAGCAGCGCTAGGGACCAAGCGTCTCGGGATACGCAGTATTTT | CASSARDQASRDTQYF | TRBV7-9 | - | TRBJ2-3 | - | 16
TGTGCCAGCTCTCCCTCCGGGACTAGTGGAGAGACCCAGTACTTC | CASSPSGTSGETQYF | TRBV18 | many | TRBJ2-5 | TRBD2 | 15
TGCGCCAGCAGCTTGGACACGGGCGCCCGAGGCTACACCTTC | CASSLDTGARGYTF | TRBV5-1 | few | TRBJ1-2 | - | 14
TGTGCCAGCAAAGGCGGGGGGATCTTGTACGAGCAGTACTTC | CASKGGGILYEQYF | TRBV6-1 | many | TRBJ2-7 | TRBD2 | 14
TGTGCCAGCAGTCGCGCCGGCAGTAGCTCCTACGAGCAGTACTTC | CASSRAGSSSYEQYF | TRBV2 | few | TRBJ2-7 | - | 15
TGTGCCAGCAGCTTACTCCAGGCCGATAACTATGGCTACACCTTC | CASSLLQADNYGYTF | TRBV5-8 | once | TRBJ1-2 | - | 15
TGTGCCAGCCGGGAGGGCAGGAACACCATATATTTT | CASREGRNTIYF | TRBV2 | - | TRBJ1-3 | - | 12
TGTGCCAGCAGCCCCCCCGGACTACACACAGATACGCAGTATTTT | CASSPPGLHTDTQYF | TRBV7-2 | - | TRBJ2-3 | - | 15
TGTGCCAGCAGCAATTCGCGAGGGGGCGGCACAGATACGCAGTATTTT | CASSNSRGGGTDTQYF | TRBV11-2 | - | TRBJ2-3 | TRBD1 | 16
TGTGCCAGCAGCACGGACAGCACCTACGAGCAGTACTTC | CASSTDSTYEQYF | TRBV5-6 | - | TRBJ2-7 | - | 13
TGTGCCAGCAGCACTGGACAGAGCTCTGGAAACACCATATATTTT | CASSTGQSSGNTIYF | TRBV5-4 | many | TRBJ1-3 | - | 15
TGTGCCAGCCGAGGCATCGATGGATCCTCCTACGAGCAGTACTTC | CASRGIDGSSYEQYF | TRBV28 | - | TRBJ2-7 | - | 15
TGTGCCAGCTCACCACCGAGCGGGGGGGCCTCGGGCGAGACCCAGTACTTC | CASSPPSGGASGETQYF | TRBV18 | medium-sized | TRBJ2-5 | TRBD2 | 17
TGTGCCAGCAGTACGACAGGGGGCTATGGCTACACCTTC | CASSTTGGYGYTF | TRBV2 | few | TRBJ1-2 | TRBD1 | 13
TGTGCCAGCAGCTTACCCCGGGCTAGCGGGAGTCCCACAGATACGCAGTATTTT | CASSLPRASGSPTDTQYF | TRBV7-9 | many | TRBJ2-3 | TRBD2 | 18